This T cell receptor beta chain was identified during a study of blood T cells in healthy people across ages. Whole-study context: Template switching captured about one barcoded beta molecule per two T cells.

Each of the donors had roughly 9.4 milliliters of peripheral blood drawn into EDTA-treated Vacutainer tubes. This clonotype was observed a few times. Its antigen is currently unknown. Germline lookup yields CDR1 SGDLS and CDR2 YYNGEE. The V end lost 0 bases, the J end lost 4 bases, and 12 bases lay between the germline ends. The CDR3 is 15 residues long. Primers used in a second PCR of roughly 6 to 11 cycles were a sample-barcoded 5' primer and a J-beta primer mix. TCRdb analysed the 5' RACE reads with MiXCR anew, one entry per CDR3 protein. The sample contains about 680,000 distinct CDR3 sequences, around half of which appear only once. Study-wide results and caveats: Leaving the PBMCs unsorted stopped any conclusive comparison of naive versus antigen-experienced cells.

The chain recombines TRBV9 with TRBJ2-3; D remains unclear. Material for sequencing was blood. This sequence originates from an older woman in good health. The CDR3 protein is CASSVAPNRADTQYF. CDR3 nucleotide sequence: TGTGCCAGCAGCGTAGCTCCCAACCGCGCAGATACGCAGTATTTT.